Below, 18 T cell receptor beta chains from the same sample are listed, as sequenced in a study of T cells after posttransplantation cyclophosphamide. The repertoire was sequenced with immunoSEQ multiplex PCR; TCRdb's copy has only in-frame clones and lacks some. In the table there are about 15,000 clones, approximately 73% of which are singletons. The sample was memory CD4+ T cells sorted from PBMCs. These receptors were obtained from a man in his fifties or sixties.

The rearrangement uses TRBV4-1 and TRBJ1-3, with 7 bases identical to TRBD1. CDR1 and CDR2 (germline): MGHRA, YSYEKL. The CDR3 sequence is 17 residues long. The V and J ends lost 0 bases and 2 bases, in that order; junction bases with no gene match: 7. CDR3 protein: CASSQEKNRGPGNTIYF. In DNA, the CDR3 is TGCGCCAGCAGCCAAGAGAAAAACAGGGGCCCTGGAAACACCATATATTTT.

This clone has a handful of counts. The chain joins TRBV19 to TRBJ2-7; TRBD1 aligns across 9 bases. With V trimmed by 5 bases and J by 2 bases, 4 bases remained unmatched. Germline V CDR1 and CDR2: LNHDA, SQIVND (reference sequence). CDR3 length: 14 amino acids. CDR3 nucleotide sequence: TGTGCCAGTAGTTGGGGGACAGGGCCCTACGAGCAGTACTTC. It codes for CASSWGTGPYEQYF.

This chain links TRBV15 with TRBJ1-4; the D gene is possibly TRBD1 (6 bases). The CDR3 has 16 amino acids. Germline V gene sequence: CDR1 LNHNV, CDR2 YYDKDF (reference sequence). V lost 1 base and J 5 bases, leaving 14 bases between the germline ends. The CDR3 loop reads CATSRVQGQRNEKLFF. As DNA, the CDR3 is TGTGCCACCAGCAGAGTGCAGGGGCAACGGAATGAAAAACTGTTTTTT.

The V call is TRBV5-1, the J call TRBJ1-1; 10 bases map to TRBD1. Trimming at V came to 7 bases and at J to 5 bases, leaving 8 bases not matched to a gene. The CDR3 extends over 14 amino acids. Germline lookup yields CDR1 SGHRS and CDR2 YFSETQ. CDR3 sequence (DNA): TGCGCCAGCTCCCGGGACAGGGGTGGGACTGAAGCTTTCTTT. This sequence encodes CASSRDRGGTEAFF.

This chain connects TRBV6-5 to TRBJ1-1; D is ambiguous. This CDR3 is 13 amino acids long. Germline values: CDR1 MNHEY, CDR2 SVGAGI. The V and J ends lost 2 bases and 10 bases respectively, with 14 bases between them. Here the CDR3 reads CASSYGSGLSAFF. CDR3 DNA sequence: TGTGCCAGCAGTTACGGGTCGGGTCTATCAGCTTTCTTT.

Only one count was recorded for this clone. The chain uses TRBV4-2 and TRBJ1-1; D is ambiguous. The V gene's germline CDR1 is LGHNA and CDR2 YNFKEQ. V shed 4 bases and J shed 2 bases, with 11 bases lying between them. The CDR3 is 14 residues long. The CDR3: CASSPPRGNTEAFF. The CDR3 nucleotides are TGTGCCAGCAGCCCCCCCCGCGGCAACACTGAAGCTTTCTTT.

V is TRBV15 and J is TRBJ2-7; 8 nucleotides match TRBD1. Trimming cost V 3 bases and J 2 bases; bases outside gene matches: 3. Germline V gives CDR1 LNHNV, CDR2 YYDKDF (reference sequence). The CDR3 has 14 amino acids. In DNA, the CDR3 is TGTGCCACCAGCAGGGACAGGGCGCCCTACGAGCAGTACTTC. The encoded protein is CATSRDRAPYEQYF.

The chain recombines TRBV4-2 with TRBJ2-1, with a tentative D call TRBD1 (6 bases). The ends were cut back, 0 bases at V and 9 bases at J, with 9 bases in the middle. The CDR3 has 13 residues. CDR1 and CDR2 from the germline V gene are LGHNA and YNFKEQ. The CDR3, as DNA: TGTGCCAGCAGCCAAGATCGAGGGGGTGAGCAGTTCTTC. It yields the protein CASSQDRGGEQFF.

This chain joins TRBV6-6 and TRBJ1-1; the match to TRBD1 covers 9 bases. This CDR3 is built from 14 residues. Germline values: CDR1 MNHNY, CDR2 SVGAGI (reference sequence). The V segment lost 4 bases and the J segment 9 bases; nucleotides outside the gene matches: 9. The CDR3 nucleotides read TGTGCCAGCAGTTCCTACCGGGACAGGGACCAAGCTTTCTTT. This translates into CASSSYRDRDQAFF.

The rearrangement uses TRBV10-2 and TRBJ2-3, with TRBD2 matching 7 bases. The germline V gene encodes CDR1 WSHSY and CDR2 SAAADI. V lost 5 bases, J lost 2 bases, and 13 bases stayed unmatched. The CDR3 length is 17 residues. CDR3 nucleotides: TGCGCCAGCAGTTGGCCCCCGACTAGCAGTTACACAGATACGCAGTATTTT. This translates into CASSWPPTSSYTDTQYF.

This chain links TRBV4-1 with TRBJ2-7, with 11 bases identical to TRBD2. Germline V gene lookup returns CDR1 MGHRA and CDR2 YSYEKL. The CDR3 loop spans 14 amino acids. With V trimmed by 7 bases and J by 5 bases, 7 bases remained unmatched. This CDR3 reads CASKLTSGEHEQYF. The CDR3 DNA sequence: TGCGCCAGCAAGTTGACTAGCGGGGAGCACGAGCAGTACTTC.

The chain couples TRBV5-8 to TRBJ2-5; D may be TRBD2 (7 bases). This CDR3 comprises 18 residues. Trimming pared 0 bases from V and 5 bases from J, leaving 23 bases between. Looked up from germline, CDR1 is SGHTS and CDR2 is YDEGEE. CDR3 nucleotide sequence: TGTGCCAGCAGCTTGGATTTGAGGGGGGGCGGCGTATACGAGACCCAGTACTTC. It codes for CASSLDLRGGGVYETQYF.

The genes are TRBV7-2 and TRBJ2-5; 8 positions match TRBD2. Germline V gene lookup returns CDR1 SGHTA and CDR2 FQGNSA. The CDR3 consists of 15 residues. J lost 5 bases, V lost 1 base, and 6 bases had no gene match. This CDR3 reads CASSLEPGLGETQYF. The DNA for the CDR3 is TGTGCCAGCAGCTTAGAACCGGGACTAGGGGAGACCCAGTACTTC. Full variable domain (outside the CDR3, taken from reference TRBV7-2 and TRBJ2-5): GAGVSQSPSNKVTEKGKDVELRCDPISGHTALYWYRQSLGQGLEFLIYFQGNSAPDKSGLPSDRFSAERTGGSVSTLTIQRTQQEDSAVYLCASSLEPGLGETQYFGPGTRLLVL.

This clone was picked up one time. V is TRBV7-8 and J is TRBJ2-4; 10 positions match TRBD2. The J segment lost 0 bases and the V segment lost 2 bases, leaving 7 bases of the junction unmatched. This CDR3 is 18 amino acids long. Germline CDR1 and CDR2: SGHVS and FQNEAQ. CDR3 region: CASSLYSGGRRAKNIQYF. The CDR3 DNA follows: TGTGCCAGCAGCTTATATAGCGGGGGGCGGCGAGCCAAAAACATTCAGTACTTC.

The chain employs TRBV28 and TRBJ1-2; 8 bases line up with TRBD1. Trimming cost V 6 bases and J 3 bases; bases outside gene matches: 9. The V gene's germline CDR1 is MDHEN and CDR2 SYDVKM. The CDR3 contains 15 residues. DNA of the CDR3: TGTGCCAGCAGCTATCAGGGGGCGAACGACTATGGCTACACCTTC. Amino acids: CASSYQGANDYGYTF.

The V call is TRBV5-1, the J call TRBJ1-1; D possibly corresponds to TRBD1 (5 bases). CDR1 is SGHRS and CDR2 is YFSETQ in the germline V gene. V was shortened by 1 base and J by 1 base, with 5 bases between the two germline ends. The CDR3 extends over 13 amino acids. CDR3 sequence (DNA): TGCGCCAGCAGCTTGACAGGGAACACTGAAGCTTTCTTT. Translation gives CASSLTGNTEAFF.

The chain is built from TRBV6-6 and TRBJ1-5; 7 bases match TRBD1. Per the germline V gene, CDR1 is MNHNY and CDR2 is SVGAGI (reference sequence). This CDR3 contains 13 residues. V shed 6 bases, J shed 5 bases, and the junction held 4 bases outside the gene matches. The CDR3 DNA reads as TGTGCCAGCAGCCGCGACAGGGATCAGCCCCAGCATTTT. Protein: CASSRDRDQPQHF.

The chain links TRBV5-5 to TRBJ2-3; D possibly corresponds to TRBD1 (6 bases). CDR3 length: 15 amino acids. V dropped 1 base and J dropped 2 bases, with 11 bases sitting between them. Germline CDR1 and CDR2: SGHKS and YYEKEE (reference sequence). This CDR3 reads CASSLLRGHTDTQYF. The CDR3 DNA follows: TGTGCCAGCAGCTTGCTTAGGGGACACACAGATACGCAGTATTTT. The full variable domain, rest sourced from reference TRBV5-5 and TRBJ2-3, is DAGVTQSPTHLIKTRGQQVTLRCSPISGHKSVSWYQQVLGQGPQFIFQYYEKEERGRGNFPDRFSARQFPNYSSELNVNALLLGDSALYLCASSLLRGHTDTQYFGPGTRLTVL.